The sample holds many counts of the clone carrying this T cell receptor beta chain. Its antigen is currently unknown. This sample stems from a study of T-cell reconstitution after alpha-beta-depleted transplantation in children. Study-wide results and limits: The high TCRbeta diversity at day 60 in some patients came from surviving recipient T cells and thymic progenitors. Once a year had passed after transplant, T-cell counts and diversity came mostly from newly produced T cells. Expanded graft clones numbering several hundred reportedly gave rise to alpha-beta T cells about two months after transplant.

V lost 8 bases and J 5 bases, leaving 6 bases between the germline ends. Looked up from germline, CDR1 is SNHLY and CDR2 is FYNNEI. The CDR3 length is 10 residues. Unique molecular identifiers featured in how the TCRbeta library was prepared. In TCRdb, the PCR reads were re-called with MiXCR into one record per CDR3 protein. Of 240,000 or so distinct CDR3 sequences listed, around 7.5% were seen once; the top ten hold roughly 6%. The sequence was obtained from a male patient between 10 and 17 years old who had a stem cell transplant for acute lymphoblastic leukemia, so the T cells may come from the graft donor. The V and J genes are TRBV2 and TRBJ2-5; no reliable D call. Source: PBMCs, mostly from graft donor cells, taken 180 days after TCRalphabeta/CD19-depleted stem cell transplant. CDR3 loop: CASLEETQYF. CDR3 nucleotides: TGTGCCAGCCTCGAGGAGACCCAGTACTTC.